These 30 T cell receptor beta chains came from one sample sequenced in a study of beta chain features in type 1 diabetes. What was sequenced were expressed TCRB transcripts, since all of the isolated RNA had been reverse transcribed. Profiled with immunoSEQ multiplex PCR; TCRdb holds only in-frame clones, not every one. Of 300,000 to 350,000 clones in the sample, about 20% were seen once. The material sequenced was naive CD4+ T cells from blood. Receptors were obtained from a woman under 30 in good health.

This clone showed up just a few times. At the DNA level, this CDR3 is encoded by other sequences in the same sample as well. This chain connects TRBV11-2 to TRBJ2-3; tentative D call: TRBD2 (6 bases). Trimming shortened V by 0 bases and J by 3 bases, and 7 bases separated the two germline ends. The CDR3 totals 14 residues. CDR1 is SGHAT and CDR2 is FQNNGV in the germline V gene. The CDR3 nucleotides are TGTGCCAGCAGCTTAGATCGGGGGACAGATACGCAGTATTTT. Its protein is CASSLDRGTDTQYF.

This rearrangement joins TRBV21-1 to TRBJ2-5; the table assigns TRBD1, which was not confirmed against the DNA. TRBV21-1 is classified as a pseudogene. The CDR3 consists of 14 residues. The DNA for the CDR3 is TGTGCCAGCAAGACCGGGACAGAAGAAGAGACCCAGTACTTC. Translating gives CASKTGTEEETQYF.

This clone was counted between two and nine times. This chain joins TRBV5-1 and TRBJ1-2; 7 nucleotides align to TRBD1. CDR3 length: 14 amino acids. Trimming removed 1 base from V and 8 bases from J; junction bases left unmatched: 8. Germline V CDR1 and CDR2: SGHRS, YFSETQ. The CDR3 here is CASSLLTGVNGYTF. As DNA, the CDR3 is TGCGCCAGCAGCTTGCTTACAGGGGTTAACGGCTACACCTTC.

This clone occurred a few times. J is TRBJ2-1 and V is TRBV27; 7 bases are shared with TRBD2. V shed 6 bases and J 0 bases; nucleotides not matched to a gene: 5. Germline V gene lookup returns CDR1 MNHEY and CDR2 SMNVEV (reference sequence). The CDR3 has 15 residues. The CDR3 region has the DNA TGTGCCAGCAGGCAGCTAGCGGCCTCCTACAATGAGCAGTTCTTC. Protein product: CASRQLAASYNEQFF.

This clone was observed once. The chain links TRBV4-1 to TRBJ2-5, with TRBD2 matching over 8 bases. CDR1 and CDR2 (germline): MGHRA, YSYEKL. This CDR3 spans 14 amino acids. V lost 4 bases to trimming and J lost 4 bases; unmatched junction nucleotides: 5. The CDR3 sequence is CASSPGTRGETQYF. The DNA of the CDR3 is TGCGCCAGCAGCCCAGGGACTAGGGGAGAGACCCAGTACTTC.

This clone was observed a few times. V and J are TRBV4-1 and TRBJ2-2; weak D call: TRBD1 (5 bases). The CDR3 consists of 15 residues. The germline V gene encodes CDR1 MGHRA and CDR2 YSYEKL. V lost 1 base and J 3 bases, leaving 9 bases between the germline ends. CDR3 bases: TGCGCCAGCAGCCAAGGCTCAGGGCACACCGGGGAGCTGTTTTTT. As protein: CASSQGSGHTGELFF.

The chain joins TRBV15 to TRBJ2-7; D perhaps matches TRBD2 (6 bases). This CDR3 spans 14 amino acids. Per germline, CDR1 LNHNV and CDR2 YYDKDF (reference sequence). V lost 3 bases and J lost 1, with 10 bases in between. The chain's CDR3 is CATSSGGRSYEQYF. The CDR3 DNA reads TGTGCCACCAGCAGCGGGGGTAGATCCTACGAGCAGTACTTC.

The gene calls are TRBV6-6 and TRBJ2-3; a possible D gene is TRBD2 (6 bases). The germline V gene has CDR1 MNHNY and CDR2 SVGAGI (reference sequence). The CDR3 is 13 residues long. Trimming took 6 bases from V and 4 from J, leaving 11 bases between them. The CDR3 loop is CASRPGGADTQYF. CDR3 bases: TGTGCCAGCAGACCCGGAGGGGCAGATACGCAGTATTTT.

The chain employs TRBV19 and TRBJ2-7, with 13 bases fitting TRBD2. The CDR3 has 14 amino acids. The germline V gene encodes CDR1 LNHDA and CDR2 SQIVND (reference sequence). The V segment lost 6 bases and the J segment 6 bases; nucleotides outside the gene matches: 5. The CDR3 reads CASSLGLAGAEQYF. CDR3 in DNA: TGTGCCAGTAGCCTAGGACTAGCGGGAGCCGAGCAGTACTTC.

CDR3 sequence (DNA): TGTGCCAGCAGCGACACAGACCTCTACGAGCAGTACTTC. As protein: CASSDTDLYEQYF. The rearrangement links TRBV7-9 to TRBJ2-7; D ambiguous. CDR3 length equals 13 residues. Germline V gene lookup returns CDR1 SEHNR and CDR2 FQNEAQ (reference sequence). Trimming shortened V by 5 bases and J by 3 bases, and 11 bases separated the two germline ends.

J is TRBJ2-4 and V is TRBV7-9; D ambiguous. Germline loops: CDR1 SEHNR, CDR2 FQNEAQ (reference sequence). The CDR3 runs 11 residues. V shed 7 bases and J shed 5 bases, with 6 bases lying between them. The CDR3 nucleotides read TGTGCCAGCACCCCGGAAAACATTCAGTACTTC. Its protein is CASTPENIQYF. Drawing the rest from reference TRBV7-9 and TRBJ2-4, the complete variable domain is DTGVSQNPRHKITKRGQNVTFRCDPISEHNRLYWYRQTLGQGPEFLTYFQNEAQLEKSRLLSDRFSAERPKGSFSTLEIQRTEQGDSAMYLCASTPENIQYFGAGTRLSVL.

The chain has TRBV11-1 and TRBJ2-7; D possibly corresponds to TRBD2 (7 bases). The CDR3 has 14 residues. Looked up from germline, CDR1 is SGHAT and CDR2 is FQDESV (reference sequence). V lost 4 bases and J lost 2, with 12 bases in between. In nucleotides, the CDR3 is TGTGCCAGCAGCTCTCGGGGGGCCACCTACGAGCAGTACTTC. This codes for CASSSRGATYEQYF.

The V and J genes are TRBV7-8 and TRBJ2-2; possible D gene TRBD2, 6 bases. Germline V lookup: CDR1 SGHVS, CDR2 FQNEAQ. This CDR3 spans 15 amino acids. V lost 5 bases, J lost 6 bases, and 16 bases lay in between. The CDR3 coding sequence is TGTGCCAGCAGCGCCTCCCCGGACTATTCCGGGGAGCTGTTTTTT. Encoded protein: CASSASPDYSGELFF.

This clone occurred a few times. This chain joins TRBV11-1 and TRBJ2-7; TRBD2 is a possible D gene (6 bases). The germline V gene encodes CDR1 SGHAT and CDR2 FQDESV (reference sequence). This CDR3 is built from 11 residues. The V end was cut by 3 bases, the J end by 7 bases, with 7 bases between. The CDR3 region has the DNA TGTGCCAGCAGCTTTCGGGAGGAGCAGTACTTC. Its protein product is CASSFREEQYF.

This clone showed up just a few times. This rearrangement joins TRBV11-2 to TRBJ2-2; D might be TRBD2 (5 bases). The CDR3 totals 14 residues. Germline V gene data show CDR1 as SGHAT and CDR2 as FQNNGV. Trimming cost V 5 bases and J 4 bases, with 11 bases left between them. CDR3 amino acids: CASSRAEGTGELFF. The CDR3 DNA reads as TGTGCCAGCAGCCGTGCCGAGGGCACCGGGGAGCTGTTTTTT.

In DNA, the CDR3 is TGTGCCTGGACCCAAGGGGTGGAGGGGACTGAAGCTTTCTTT. Its protein product is CAWTQGVEGTEAFF. The genes are TRBV30 and TRBJ1-1; a possible D gene is TRBD1 (5 bases). The V end was cut by 4 bases, the J end by 5 bases, with 17 bases between. Per the germline V gene, CDR1 is GTSNPN and CDR2 is SVGIG (reference sequence). The CDR3 is made up of 14 amino acids.

The genes are TRBV7-2 and TRBJ2-1; 14 bases fit TRBD2. Germline lookup yields CDR1 SGHTA and CDR2 FQGNSA. The CDR3 is 16 amino acids. V lost 4 bases and J lost 6; bases outside the gene matches: 5. CDR3 bases: TGTGCCAGCAGCTCGATGACTAGCGGGAGGGCCAATGAGCAGTTCTTC. It yields the protein CASSSMTSGRANEQFF.

The chain is built from TRBV11-2 and TRBJ2-7, with 9 bases lining up with TRBD2. CDR3 length: 16 amino acids. V dropped 5 bases and J dropped 5; count of bases not matched to a gene: 13. Per the germline V gene, CDR1 is SGHAT and CDR2 is FQNNGV. The CDR3 loop is CASSNGAGGPQDEQYF. The CDR3 bases are TGTGCCAGCAGCAACGGAGCGGGAGGACCTCAGGACGAGCAGTACTTC.

This clone was seen a handful of times. This sequence joins TRBV7-9 and TRBJ2-1; D unclear. Trimming took off 5 bases at V and 7 bases at J, with 6 bases between the two ends. The CDR3 sequence is 11 residues long. CDR1 SEHNR and CDR2 FQNEAQ come from the germline V gene (reference sequence). The CDR3 bases are TGTGCCAGCAGCCCCCAAAATGAGCAGTTCTTC. Translated: CASSPQNEQFF.

This clone was observed a few times. The chain couples TRBV5-4 to TRBJ2-5, with 8 bases identical to TRBD2. The V gene's germline CDR1 is SGHNT and CDR2 YYREEE (reference sequence). CDR3 length equals 15 residues. V dropped 4 bases and J dropped 4; count of bases not matched to a gene: 9. CDR3 amino acids: CASSGTGGQGETQYF. The CDR3, as DNA: TGTGCCAGCAGCGGGACGGGGGGGCAGGGAGAGACCCAGTACTTC.

The chain joins TRBV4-3 to TRBJ1-2; no clear D. Germline V gene sequence: CDR1 LGHNA, CDR2 YSLEER. This CDR3 comprises 13 residues. The V end lost 0 bases, the J end lost 12 bases, and 14 bases lay between the germline ends. As DNA, the CDR3 is TGCGCCAGCAGCCAAGATCTAGTCCCCCCGGACACCTTC. Translation: CASSQDLVPPDTF.

This clone was observed a handful of times. CDR3 sequence: CASSEFSGRIGELFF. The CDR3 region has the DNA TGTGCCAGCAGTGAATTTAGCGGGAGGATCGGGGAGCTGTTTTTT. This sequence joins TRBV2 and TRBJ2-2; 10 bases map to TRBD2. CDR3 length equals 15 residues. Trimming took 2 bases from V and 7 from J; bases not matched to a gene: 4. CDR1 is SNHLY and CDR2 is FYNNEI in the germline V gene.

This clone has just a few counts. The chain joins TRBV13 to TRBJ1-4; D not certain. The germline V gene has CDR1 PRHDT and CDR2 FYEKMQ (reference sequence). The CDR3 length is 15 residues. V was trimmed by 7 bases and J by 6 bases, leaving 18 bases between them. The CDR3 bases are TGTGCCAGCACCCTAGCCATGCGGAGGGATGAAAAACTGTTTTTT. Translating gives CASTLAMRRDEKLFF.

The chain uses TRBV19 and TRBJ2-7, with D perhaps TRBD2 (6 bases). This CDR3 contains 15 residues. CDR1 and CDR2 from the germline V gene are LNHDA and SQIVND (reference sequence). V was cut by 3 bases and J by 0 bases, with 12 bases left in between. The DNA of the CDR3 is TGTGCCAGTAGTATGGCCCACGGGAGCTCCTACGAGCAGTACTTC. This sequence encodes CASSMAHGSSYEQYF.

This clone has just a few counts. The rearrangement uses TRBV6-5 and TRBJ2-2; TRBD1 matches 9 bases. This CDR3 is 15 amino acids long. Trimming at V came to 5 bases and at J to 4 bases, leaving 5 bases not matched to a gene. CDR1 and CDR2 (germline): MNHEY, SVGAGI. The CDR3 DNA sequence: TGTGCCAGCAGTACAGGGGGCGCGGGCACCGGGGAGCTGTTTTTT. Translation gives CASSTGGAGTGELFF.

This clone was found a few times. The chain recombines TRBV30 with TRBJ2-1; TRBD2 matches at 8 bases. With V trimmed by 5 bases and J by 9 bases, 15 bases remained unmatched. This CDR3 region has 15 residues. Looked up from germline, CDR1 is GTSNPN and CDR2 is SVGIG (reference sequence). The CDR3 spells CAWENYPGTRVEQFF. For the CDR3, the DNA is TGTGCCTGGGAGAATTACCCCGGGACTAGAGTTGAGCAGTTCTTC.

The rearrangement uses TRBV11-2 and TRBJ2-3; D remains ambiguous. Germline CDR1 reads SGHAT; CDR2 reads FQNNGV. V was shortened by 5 bases and J by 4 bases, with 16 bases between the two germline ends. The CDR3 runs to 15 residues. CDR3 region: CASSPSPALADTQYF. The CDR3 nucleotides are TGTGCCAGCAGCCCATCCCCCGCCCTAGCAGATACGCAGTATTTT.

This clone was seen a handful of times. The rearrangement uses TRBV25-1 and TRBJ1-2; D gene ambiguous. The CDR3 runs 12 residues. Germline CDR1 is MGHDK and CDR2 is SYGVNS. Trimming shortened V by 2 bases and J by 2 bases, and 3 bases separated the two germline ends. The CDR3 is CASSEQNYGYTF. The CDR3, as DNA: TGTGCCAGCAGTGAACAGAACTATGGCTACACCTTC.

The chain uses TRBV6-5 and TRBJ1-6; D may be TRBD1 (6 bases). V shed 7 bases and J shed 10 bases, with 17 bases lying between them. Looked up from germline, CDR1 is MNHEY and CDR2 is SVGAGI. This CDR3 has 14 amino acids. The CDR3 region is CASIIDRNGSPLHF. CDR3 bases: TGTGCCAGCATCATAGACAGGAACGGATCACCCCTCCACTTT.

The CDR3 sequence: CASSTGRGPQPQHF. In DNA form, the CDR3 reads TGTGCCAGCAGCACCGGGAGGGGGCCTCAGCCCCAGCATTTT. This chain connects TRBV7-2 to TRBJ1-5, with 7 bases aligning to TRBD1. Germline trimming cut 5 bases from V and 6 bases from J; bases unmatched to any gene: 7. The CDR3 has 14 residues. Germline V gives CDR1 SGHTA, CDR2 FQGNSA. Full variable domain (missing parts from reference TRBV7-2 and TRBJ1-5): GAGVSQSPSNKVTEKGKDVELRCDPISGHTALYWYRQSLGQGLEFLIYFQGNSAPDKSGLPSDRFSAERTGGSVSTLTIQRTQQEDSAVYLCASSTGRGPQPQHFGDGTRLSIL.